One sample yielded the 21 T cell receptor beta chains listed below, sequenced in a study of T-cell memory formation after mild COVID-19. TCRdb redid the calling of the 5' RACE reads with MiXCR, one entry per CDR3 protein. The sample holds 470,000 or so distinct CDR3 sequences; about 20% are singletons and the top ten take approximately 8.4%. The sample consisted of PBMCs or a T cell subset sorted from them (not recorded which). These receptors were obtained from an adult woman who had mild COVID-19 (a few samples of this study predate the infection). Cell type and time point are not known.

The chain couples TRBV7-9 to TRBJ2-4, with 8 bases that match TRBD1. After removal of 3 bases from V and 5 bases from J, the junction contained 0 bases not matched to a gene. CDR3 size: 13 residues. CDR1 is SEHNR, CDR2 FQNEAQ, per germline (reference sequence). In DNA form, the CDR3 reads TGTGCCAGCAGCTTGGACAGGGAAAACATTCAGTACTTC. It codes for CASSLDRENIQYF.

This clonotype came up a few times. The gene calls are TRBV9 and TRBJ1-4; D not resolved. CDR1 is SGDLS and CDR2 is YYNGEE in the germline V gene. The CDR3 spans 12 residues. The germline V and J ends were trimmed by 0 bases and 7 bases, with 4 bases remaining between them. The CDR3 bases are TGTGCCAGCAGCGTAGAAGGTGAAAAACTGTTTTTT. This sequence encodes CASSVEGEKLFF.

This clonotype was counted a few times. J is TRBJ2-1 and V is TRBV18; TRBD2 agrees at 12 bases. The J segment lost 6 bases and the V segment lost 4 bases, leaving 4 bases of the junction unmatched. The CDR3 is 15 amino acids. CDR1 and CDR2 from the germline V gene are KGHSH and LQKENI. The CDR3 bases are TGTGCCAGCTCACGTAGACTAGCGGGAGTCAATGAGCAGTTCTTC. It encodes CASSRRLAGVNEQFF.

The rearrangement uses TRBV25-1 and TRBJ2-2; no firm D call. Trimming took 2 bases from V and 3 from J, leaving 10 bases between them. The germline CDR1 and CDR2 sequences are MGHDK and SYGVNS. The CDR3 runs 15 residues. The DNA for the CDR3 is TGTGCCAGCAGTGAAGACGGGCTGTACACCGGGGAGCTGTTTTTT. This encodes CASSEDGLYTGELFF.

This clonotype showed up just a few times. The V and J genes are TRBV14 and TRBJ1-2, with D perhaps matching TRBD1 (6 bases). The V end was cut by 4 bases, the J end by 7 bases, with 10 bases between. The CDR3 consists of 12 residues. Looked up from germline, CDR1 is SGHDN and CDR2 is FVKESK. This CDR3 reads CASSPGTSGYTF. The CDR3 bases are TGTGCCAGCAGCCCTGGGACAAGTGGCTACACCTTC.

This clonotype was seen more than once but under ten times. V and J are TRBV6-6 and TRBJ2-1; 9 nucleotides match TRBD2. Germline V gene sequence: CDR1 MNHNY, CDR2 SVGAGI (reference sequence). The J segment lost 3 bases and the V segment lost 5 bases, leaving 5 bases of the junction unmatched. There are 15 residues in the CDR3. In DNA form, the CDR3 reads TGTGCCAGCAGTGCTAGCGGGAACCTCTACAATGAGCAGTTCTTC. This gives the protein CASSASGNLYNEQFF.

This sequence joins TRBV3-1 and TRBJ2-7; D remains unclear. Trimming pared 0 bases from V and 6 bases from J, leaving 18 bases between. The germline CDR1 and CDR2 sequences are LGHDT and YNNKEL (reference sequence). This CDR3 has 16 amino acids. CDR3 coding DNA: TGTGCCAGCAGCCAAGACTTGGTCCTCACGCCCATCGAGCAGTACTTC. Its translation: CASSQDLVLTPIEQYF.

This clonotype was counted between two and nine times. V and J are TRBV5-1 and TRBJ1-2; weak D call: TRBD1 (5 bases). CDR1 is SGHRS, CDR2 YFSETQ, per germline. CDR3 length: 13 amino acids. V dropped 5 bases and J dropped 1 base, with 9 bases sitting between them. Here the CDR3 DNA reads TGCGCCAGCAGACCGGACAATAACTATGGCTACACCTTC. Residues: CASRPDNNYGYTF.

This clonotype came up a few times. V usage is TRBV12-3 or TRBV12-4 and J usage is TRBJ1-2, with 9 bases identical to TRBD1. V gave up 3 bases and J gave up 2 bases; unmatched junction bases: 7. The CDR3 consists of 16 residues. CDR3 region: CASSFSGTGRNYGYTF. CDR3 coding DNA: TGTGCCAGCAGTTTCTCCGGGACAGGGCGGAACTATGGCTACACCTTC.

This clonotype was seen repeatedly, ten times or more. This chain uses TRBV7-9 with TRBJ1-5; D unclear. Looked up from germline, CDR1 is SEHNR and CDR2 is FQNEAQ (reference sequence). V lost 1 base and J lost 5, with 6 bases in between. CDR3 length: 13 residues. The chain's CDR3 is CASSLEPDQPQHF. The CDR3 nucleotides read TGTGCCAGCAGCTTAGAACCGGATCAGCCCCAGCATTTT. The full variable domain, in which reference TRBV7-9 and TRBJ1-5 provide the parts outside the CDR3, is DTGVSQNPRHKITKRGQNVTFRCDPISEHNRLYWYRQTLGQGPEFLTYFQNEAQLEKSRLLSDRFSAERPKGSFSTLEIQRTEQGDSAMYLCASSLEPDQPQHFGDGTRLSIL.

About this clonotype: This may be a read error: a much more frequent sequence differs by one nucleotide. The chain joins TRBV7-3 to TRBJ2-2; D is unresolved. The CDR3 loop spans 13 amino acids. Germline values: CDR1 SGHTA, CDR2 FQGTGA. The germline V and J ends were trimmed by 4 bases and 4 bases, with 7 bases remaining between them. CDR3 sequence (DNA): TGTGCCAGCAGCTCCGTGGGCACCGGGGAGCTGTTTTTT. Translation: CASSSVGTGELFF.

This clonotype was detected a few times. The V and J genes are TRBV25-1 and TRBJ1-2; TRBD1 might be the D (6 bases). The CDR3 extends over 15 amino acids. Germline CDR1 and CDR2: MGHDK and SYGVNS. V dropped 3 bases and J dropped 1 base, with 12 bases sitting between them. The CDR3 DNA is TGTGCCAGCAGTGACCTTGGACAGTTTAACTATGGCTACACCTTC. This translates into CASSDLGQFNYGYTF.

A few counts support this clonotype. The V and J genes are TRBV12-3 or TRBV12-4 and TRBJ1-1; 7 bases agree with TRBD1. This CDR3 spans 14 amino acids. The ends lost 5 bases at V and 1 base at J; junction bases unmatched: 4. In DNA form, the CDR3 reads TGTGCCAGCAGTCAGGGGGGGCCGAACACTGAAGCTTTCTTT. Translation: CASSQGGPNTEAFF.

This sequence joins TRBV11-1 and TRBJ1-5; 8 bases are a match to TRBD1. This CDR3 has 13 residues. V was clipped by 7 bases and J by 6 bases; unmatched bases: 5. The V gene's germline CDR1 is SGHAT and CDR2 FQDESV (reference sequence). CDR3 sequence (DNA): TGTGCCAGCAACGACAGGGGACGTCAGCCCCAGCATTTT. Its translation: CASNDRGRQPQHF. The whole variable domain, remainder taken from reference TRBV11-1 and TRBJ1-5, is EAEVAQSPRYKITEKSQAVAFWCDPISGHATLYWYRQILGQGPELLVQFQDESVVDDSQLPKDRFSAERLKGVDSTLKIQPAELGDSAMYLCASNDRGRQPQHFGDGTRLSIL.

The table lists this clonotype with many counts. The DNA of the CDR3 is TGTGCCAGCAGGGGAAGCGGGGGGCCCTCCCGGGAGCTGTTTTTT. This sequence encodes CASRGSGGPSRELFF. The chain is built from TRBV2 and TRBJ2-2; 9 bases align to TRBD2. The CDR3 is 15 amino acids. V was clipped by 6 bases and J by 9 bases; unmatched bases: 11. The germline CDR1 and CDR2 sequences are SNHLY and FYNNEI.

The CDR3 region is CASSLPTQETQYF. The CDR3 nucleotides read TGTGCCAGCAGTTTACCCACCCAAGAGACCCAGTACTTC. The rearrangement links TRBV12-3 or TRBV12-4 to TRBJ2-5, with D unclear. The CDR3 has 13 residues. Between the trimmed V and J ends, which lost 2 bases and 1 base, there was a span of 5 bases.

V usage is TRBV12-3 or TRBV12-4 and J usage is TRBJ2-1; weak D call: TRBD2 (5 bases). The germline V and J ends were trimmed by 0 bases and 6 bases, with 9 bases remaining between them. The CDR3 covers 14 residues. CDR3 sequence: CASSLAGEFNEQFF. DNA for the CDR3: TGTGCCAGCAGTTTAGCTGGGGAGTTCAATGAGCAGTTCTTC.

The table lists this clonotype with a count of one. The chain is built from TRBV20-1 and TRBJ1-1, with 7 bases aligning to TRBD1. This CDR3 contains 15 residues. The ends lost 4 bases at V and 4 bases at J; junction bases unmatched: 12. Germline V gives CDR1 DFQATT, CDR2 SNEGSKA (reference sequence). The CDR3, as DNA: TGCAGTGCTATGGCCTCAACAGGGGCGGGCACTGAAGCTTTCTTT. This translates into CSAMASTGAGTEAFF.

This sequence joins TRBV18 and TRBJ2-7; D may be TRBD2 (6 bases). V lost 3 bases and J 0 bases, leaving 12 bases between the germline ends. The CDR3 has 15 amino acids. Germline V CDR1 and CDR2: KGHSH, LQKENI. The chain's CDR3 is CASSPGRTRSYEQYF. In DNA form, the CDR3 reads TGTGCCAGCTCACCTGGGAGGACTCGCTCCTACGAGCAGTACTTC.

The table lists this clonotype with many counts. The chain joins TRBV5-1 to TRBJ2-7; the match to TRBD2 covers 12 bases. Germline trimming cut 0 bases from V and 5 bases from J; bases unmatched to any gene: 3. Germline loops: CDR1 SGHRS, CDR2 YFSETQ. The CDR3 totals 15 residues. The CDR3 region has the DNA TGCGCCAGCAGCTTGGAACTAGCGGGGGGCAACGAGCAGTACTTC. Translation gives CASSLELAGGNEQYF.

This clonotype was recorded a few times. This chain connects TRBV6-5 to TRBJ2-7, with 7 bases identical to TRBD1. This CDR3 has 13 residues. The V gene's germline CDR1 is MNHEY and CDR2 SVGAGI. The trim removed 0 bases at V and 7 bases at J, leaving 3 bases unmatched. CDR3 protein: CASSYSNRGEQYF. The CDR3 DNA reads as TGTGCCAGCAGTTACTCCAACAGGGGAGAGCAGTACTTC.